Below are 32 T cell receptor beta chains sequenced from a single sample in a study of blood T cells in healthy people across ages. It was with a sample-barcoded 5' primer and a J-beta primer mix that a second PCR of roughly 7 to 12 cycles was run. TCRdb used MiXCR to reprocess the 5' RACE reads, holding one entry per CDR3 protein. The sample has hundreds of thousands of distinct CDR3 sequences, 25% seen once. This sample also belongs to another study, concerning T cells of mothers and their children.

The source material was blood. The receptors here all came from a boy under 18 in good health.

The chain joins TRBV9 to TRBJ2-6, with 7 positions matching TRBD2. The junction had 5 bases not matched to a gene; V was cut back by 0 bases and J by 2 bases. The germline V gene encodes CDR1 SGDLS and CDR2 YYNGEE. The CDR3 runs 17 residues. Here the CDR3 reads CASSVATSDTGANVLTF. In DNA form, the CDR3 reads TGTGCCAGCAGCGTAGCTACTAGCGATACTGGGGCCAACGTCCTGACTTTC.

This clonotype was recorded a few times. The chain carries TRBV2 and TRBJ2-5, with 7 positions matching TRBD1. The J call may be incorrect, as the DNA end agrees better with TRBJ2-7. This CDR3 is built from 17 residues. Germline V gene lookup returns CDR1 SNHLY and CDR2 FYNNEI. CDR3 nucleotides: TGTGCCAGCAGCGGTGGGACAGCGCACGAACCAACCATCGAGCAGTACTTC. This gives the protein CASSGGTAHEPTIEQYF.

The rearrangement joins TRBV6-6 to TRBJ2-5; no reliable D call. Matching the DNA end better, TRBJ2-7 makes the J call doubtful. Germline V gene lookup returns CDR1 MNHNY and CDR2 SVGAGI (reference sequence). The CDR3 has 15 residues. CDR3 sequence reads: CASSYRQSPPYEQYF. Written as DNA, the CDR3 is TGTGCCAGCAGTTACAGGCAGTCACCACCCTACGAGCAGTACTTC.

In DNA, the CDR3 is TGTGCCAGCAGCCAAGATGGGGGGCAGACCGCCTACAATGAGCAGTTCTTC. Amino acid sequence: CASSQDGGQTAYNEQFF. This chain links TRBV14 with TRBJ2-1; either TRBD1 or TRBD2 may supply D (6 bases each). This CDR3 has 17 residues. Germline lookup yields CDR1 SGHDN and CDR2 FVKESK. Trimming cost V 0 bases and J 2 bases, with 14 bases left between them.

V and J are TRBV11-2 and TRBJ1-1, with no clear D. Germline-derived CDR1 and CDR2 are SGHAT and FQNNGV. Trimming took 0 bases from V and 6 from J, leaving 8 bases between them. The length of the CDR3 is 13 residues. The CDR3 coding sequence is TGTGCCAGCAGCTTAGATACATCCGCTGAAGCTTTCTTT. This translates into CASSLDTSAEAFF. Full variable domain (missing parts from reference TRBV11-2 and TRBJ1-1): EAGVAQSPRYKIIEKRQSVAFWCNPISGHATLYWYQQILGQGPKLLIQFQNNGVVDDSQLPKDRFSAERLKGVDSTLKIQPAKLEDSAVYLCASSLDTSAEAFFGQGTRLTVV.

The chain carries TRBV3-1 and TRBJ1-4, with 11 bases that match TRBD1. CDR1 is LGHDT and CDR2 is YNNKEL in the germline V gene (reference sequence). The ends lost 3 bases at V and 15 bases at J; junction bases unmatched: 3. This CDR3 comprises 12 residues. The CDR3 coding sequence is TGTGCCAGCAGCCAGGGGGACAGGGGGATGTTTTTT. As protein: CASSQGDRGMFF.

The rearrangement links TRBV5-6 to TRBJ1-1; D is unresolved. CDR3 length equals 12 residues. Germline V gives CDR1 SGHDT, CDR2 YYEEEE. V was trimmed by 5 bases and J by 5 bases, leaving 10 bases between them. CDR3 nucleotide sequence: TGTGCCAGCAGTTCGGTAGGAACTGAAGCTTTCTTT. Translating gives CASSSVGTEAFF.

This clonotype was recorded a few times. The V call is TRBV5-1, the J call TRBJ2-7; no reliable D call. The germline CDR1 and CDR2 sequences are SGHRS and YFSETQ. The CDR3 spans 11 residues. With 4 bases removed from V and 5 bases from J, the gap between germline ends came to 7 bases. The CDR3 DNA sequence: TGCGCCAGCAGCCTTCATGACGAGCAGTACTTC. Encoded protein: CASSLHDEQYF.

V gene TRBV5-1 combines with J gene TRBJ2-5; no clear D gene. Germline-derived CDR1 and CDR2 are SGHRS and YFSETQ. The CDR3 is 16 residues long. V was trimmed by 1 base and J by 2 bases, leaving 15 bases between them. CDR3 amino acids: CASSLRNQATQETQYF. The CDR3 DNA is TGCGCCAGCAGCTTGCGTAACCAGGCGACGCAAGAGACCCAGTACTTC. The full variable domain, completed using reference TRBV5-1 and TRBJ2-5, is KAGVTQTPRYLIKTRGQQVTLSCSPISGHRSVSWYQQTPGQGLQFLFEYFSETQRNKGNFPGRFSGRQFSNSRSEMNVSTLELGDSALYLCASSLRNQATQETQYFGPGTRLLVL.

The chain carries TRBV7-2 and TRBJ2-1; D gene uncertain. The CDR3 totals 13 residues. CDR1 SGHTA and CDR2 FQGNSA come from the germline V gene. The germline V and J ends were trimmed by 5 bases and 15 bases, with 20 bases remaining between them. CDR3 nucleotides: TGTGCCAGCAGCCCCCTCGGGTCGAATAGTTTGTTCTTC. Translating gives CASSPLGSNSLFF.

J is TRBJ1-1 and V is TRBV3-1, with a tentative D call TRBD1 (6 bases). The V gene's germline CDR1 is LGHDT and CDR2 YNNKEL (reference sequence). This CDR3 comprises 13 residues. Trimming took 8 bases from V and 7 from J, leaving 17 bases between them. This CDR3 is CASGIGTTLEAFF. CDR3 in DNA: TGTGCCAGCGGGATTGGGACAACTCTTGAAGCTTTCTTT.

J is TRBJ2-1 and V is TRBV20-1, with 13 nucleotides matching TRBD2. The V gene end was trimmed by 5 bases and the J gene end by 9 bases; junction bases not matched to a gene: 7. The CDR3 consists of 14 residues. Germline V gene data show CDR1 as DFQATT and CDR2 as SNEGSKA (reference sequence). CDR3 amino acids: CSAAGTSGKGEQFF. For the CDR3, the DNA is TGCAGTGCTGCCGGGACTAGCGGGAAAGGTGAGCAGTTCTTC.

In its sample, this clonotype was seen a few times. The CDR3 region has the DNA TGTGCTAGTGGTTTGAACTCGGTCCGGCCCCAGCATTTT. Translated: CASGLNSVRPQHF. The chain combines TRBV12-5 with TRBJ1-5; D call uncertain. CDR3 length: 13 amino acids. Trimming left V 2 bases short and J 9 bases short, with 11 bases between. In germline, CDR1 is LGHNT, CDR2 FRNRAP.

The V call is TRBV12-3 or TRBV12-4, the J call TRBJ2-2; TRBD2 matches 15 bases. V shed 4 bases, J shed 5 bases, and the junction held 8 bases outside the gene matches. The CDR3 is 18 residues long. The CDR3 sequence: CASSSPGLAGGRTGELFF. CDR3 nucleotides: TGTGCCAGCAGTTCCCCGGGACTAGCGGGAGGAAGGACCGGGGAGCTGTTTTTT.

The sample holds a few counts of this clonotype. The CDR3 sequence is CASSSLREQYF. CDR3 bases: TGTGCCAGCAGCTCGCTACGCGAGCAGTACTTC. V is TRBV7-9 and J is TRBJ2-5; D uncertain. The J call may be incorrect, as the DNA end agrees better with TRBJ2-7. The CDR3 totals 11 residues. Germline-derived CDR1 and CDR2 are SEHNR and FQNEAQ (reference sequence).

V is TRBV7-2 and J is TRBJ1-1; 9 bases are shared with TRBD1. CDR3 length equals 16 residues. Germline values: CDR1 SGHTA, CDR2 FQGNSA. V was pared by 5 bases and J by 4 bases, with 11 bases of the junction left unmatched. CDR3 sequence (DNA): TGTGCCAGCAGCCCTGTTAGGGGACAGGGTGGCACTGAAGCTTTCTTT. Translating it yields CASSPVRGQGGTEAFF.

This clonotype showed up just a few times. The rearrangement links TRBV6-6 to TRBJ1-4, with D possibly being TRBD1 (5 bases). Trimming pared 7 bases from V and 3 bases from J, leaving 12 bases between. The CDR3 spans 14 residues. In germline, CDR1 is MNHNY, CDR2 SVGAGI (reference sequence). DNA of the CDR3: TGTGCCAGCACTCGAGGGGTAGCTAATGAAAAACTGTTTTTT. It specifies CASTRGVANEKLFF.

The V and J genes are TRBV12-3 or TRBV12-4 and TRBJ2-3, with D tentatively TRBD2 (5 bases). CDR3 size: 14 residues. V dropped 4 bases and J dropped 4 bases, with 12 bases sitting between them. The DNA for the CDR3 is TGTGCCAGCAGTTCCCTCGGAGCGGCAGATACGCAGTATTTT. Protein sequence: CASSSLGAADTQYF.

This clonotype turned up a few times. The chain joins TRBV6-2 or TRBV6-3 to TRBJ2-2, with D possibly TRBD2 on 5 matching bases. With 5 bases removed from V and 3 bases from J, the gap between germline ends came to 19 bases. Germline V gene sequence: CDR1 MNHEY, CDR2 SVGEGT. CDR3 size: 17 residues. The CDR3 here is CASSPLSPGYDTGELFF. CDR3 coding DNA: TGTGCCAGCAGTCCCCTTTCCCCGGGGTATGACACCGGGGAGCTGTTTTTT.

Points on this clonotype: Its ends do not fully match the called genes, so a read error is possible. The chain links TRBV5-1 to TRBJ2-7; 9 bases are shared with TRBD2. CDR3 length: 13 residues. Germline values: CDR1 SGHRS, CDR2 YFSETQ. CDR3 nucleotide sequence: TGTGCCAGCAGTCCTAGCGGGGACTACGAGCAGTACTTC. Protein: CASSPSGDYEQYF.

This clonotype appeared a few times. This chain joins TRBV12-3 or TRBV12-4 and TRBJ2-7; 7 bases are a match to TRBD2. The junction had 10 bases not matched to a gene; V was cut back by 6 bases and J by 11 bases. CDR3 length: 12 amino acids. CDR3 sequence: CASSLAAGPKYF. The CDR3, as DNA: TGTGCCAGCAGCCTCGCAGCGGGGCCGAAGTACTTC.

This clonotype was observed a handful of times. The chain is built from TRBV2 and TRBJ2-6; possibly TRBD2 for D (5 bases). The ends were cut back, 6 bases at V and 2 bases at J, with 11 bases in the middle. The CDR3 runs 15 residues. CDR1 and CDR2 from the germline V gene are SNHLY and FYNNEI. The CDR3 region has the DNA TGTGCCAGCAGAGGACTGATGGCTGGGGCCAACGTCCTGACTTTC. This encodes CASRGLMAGANVLTF.

This clonotype showed up just a few times. The V gene is TRBV11-3, the J gene TRBJ2-1; D unclear. Germline V CDR1 and CDR2: SGHNT, YENEEA. Trimming cost V 1 base and J 15 bases, with 16 bases left between them. The CDR3 runs 13 residues. The CDR3 DNA follows: TGTGCCAGCAGCTTAGGCCGGGCGGAAAGGGTGTTCTTC. Encoded protein: CASSLGRAERVFF.

The V call is TRBV29-1, the J call TRBJ2-7; a weak D match, TRBD2 (5 bases). Looked up from germline, CDR1 is SQVTM and CDR2 is ANQGSEA. The CDR3 is 14 amino acids. Trimming left V 4 bases short and J 0 bases short, with 13 bases between. Here the CDR3 reads CSVVGLKSSYEQYF. The CDR3 DNA reads as TGCAGCGTTGTTGGACTCAAGAGCTCCTACGAGCAGTACTTC.

The gene calls are TRBV7-9 and TRBJ1-4; 8 nucleotides match TRBD1. Germline CDR1 reads SEHNR; CDR2 reads FQNEAQ (reference sequence). The CDR3 is 15 residues long. V trimming: 5 bases; J trimming: 4 bases; junction bases outside the gene matches: 6. The CDR3 loop is CASSRGGQDNEKLFF. CDR3 DNA sequence: TGTGCCAGCAGCAGAGGGGGACAGGATAATGAAAAACTGTTTTTT.

V usage is TRBV7-9 and J usage is TRBJ2-1; D assignment may be TRBD1 or TRBD2 (5 bases each). The ends were cut back, 6 bases at V and 4 bases at J, with 13 bases in the middle. The CDR3 runs 14 residues. Per germline, CDR1 SEHNR and CDR2 FQNEAQ (reference sequence). The CDR3 region is CASRGSQGYNEQFF. CDR3 DNA: TGTGCCAGCAGAGGGAGCCAGGGATACAATGAGCAGTTCTTC.

Only a few counts were recorded for this clonotype. V gene TRBV18 combines with J gene TRBJ2-5; TRBD2 is a possible D gene (6 bases). The germline V gene encodes CDR1 KGHSH and CDR2 LQKENI. With 2 bases removed from V and 5 bases from J, the gap between germline ends came to 9 bases. CDR3 length equals 13 residues. This CDR3 is CASSPWGGETQYF. The CDR3 DNA is TGTGCCAGCTCACCATGGGGAGGCGAGACCCAGTACTTC.

The chain combines TRBV12-3 or TRBV12-4 with TRBJ1-1, with TRBD1 identical over 8 bases. This CDR3 is built from 13 residues. V shed 3 bases and J 11 bases; nucleotides not matched to a gene: 8. CDR3 region: CASSFRDRFYAFF. The CDR3 DNA reads TGTGCCAGCAGTTTCCGGGACAGGTTTTACGCTTTCTTT.

A word on this clonotype: At one boundary the junction diverges from the germline segment, which might be a read error. The chain has TRBV29-1 and TRBJ2-7, with 8 bases fitting TRBD1. This CDR3 region has 17 residues. Per germline, CDR1 SQVTM and CDR2 ANQGSEA. Here the CDR3 reads CSIEDRKGQASSYEQYF. The CDR3 DNA reads as TGCAGCATTGAAGATCGAAAGGGACAGGCCAGCTCCTACGAGCAGTACTTC.

The J gene is TRBJ2-5, the V gene TRBV3-1, with 15 nucleotides matching TRBD2. The J call could be wrong; TRBJ2-7 is a better fit for the DNA end. Germline V gene lookup returns CDR1 LGHDT and CDR2 YNNKEL (reference sequence). This CDR3 is 16 amino acids long. The CDR3 sequence is CASSHGLAGGRYEQYF. The DNA of the CDR3 is TGTGCCAGCAGCCACGGACTAGCGGGGGGGCGATACGAGCAGTACTTC.

This clonotype has a handful of counts. DNA of the CDR3: TGTGCCAGCAGCCAAATGGCCTCTGGGGCCAACGTCCTGACTTTC. Protein product: CASSQMASGANVLTF. This chain connects TRBV14 to TRBJ2-6; D gene unclear. The V gene lost 2 bases and the J gene lost 0 bases, with 5 bases spanning the gap. Germline CDR1 and CDR2: SGHDN and FVKESK. This CDR3 region has 15 residues.

This chain joins TRBV28 and TRBJ2-6; D unclear. CDR3 size: 14 residues. The germline CDR1 and CDR2 sequences are MDHEN and SYDVKM. Trimming shortened V by 4 bases and J by 4 bases, and 8 bases separated the two germline ends. In nucleotides, the CDR3 is TGTGCCAGCAGTTCGGCTGGAGGGGCCAACGTCCTGACTTTC. Encoded protein: CASSSAGGANVLTF.